This T cell receptor beta chain was retrieved from a study of blood T cell repertoires in COVID-19. The study assigned cohorts using participant-reported clinical history. Profiling relied on immunoSEQ multiplex PCR, and the TCRdb table lists in-frame clones only, not all of them. This table has under 200,000 clones, approximately 77% appearing once. The CDR3 consists of 14 residues. The germline CDR1 and CDR2 sequences are SGHRS and YFSETQ. Trimming cost V 2 bases and J 3 bases; bases outside gene matches: 4. The source is a man in his 60s who had recovered from COVID-19. The rearrangement links TRBV5-1 to TRBJ1-2, with 7 bases aligning to TRBD1. Input material: PBMCs or T cells enriched from blood (not recorded which). In DNA form, the CDR3 reads TGCGCCAGCAGCTTCGGGACAGCCGACTATGGCTACACCTTC. Amino acids: CASSFGTADYGYTF.